These T cell receptor beta chains were read from a single sample in a study of spatial heterogeneity in lung cancer. Each CDR3 protein is one row after TCRdb ran MiXCR on the 5' RACE reads. Counted here are over 50,000 distinct CDR3 sequences, approximately 8% occurring once; the ten biggest clones make up roughly 16%. The material sequenced was PBMCs, taken at surgery. The source of these receptors is a female donor with early-stage non-small cell lung cancer. Both conserved end residues are part of each CDR3. Each record gives: V gene, J gene, CDR3 protein.

>TRBV12-3/TRBV12-4|TRBJ2-7
CASSLGGDHRYEQYF
>TRBV3-1|TRBJ1-6
CASSPGGDPYNSPLHF
>TRBV13|TRBJ2-5
CASSPNPRLAGGDETQYF
>TRBV7-2|TRBJ2-1
CASSLTSGGGSEQFF
>TRBV10-1|TRBJ1-1
CASSESGGNTEAFF
>TRBV29-1|TRBJ1-5
CSALDLSNQPQHF
>TRBV6-4|TRBJ2-5
CASSDPYRGETQYF
>TRBV6-1|TRBJ1-2
CASTLTGAVGGYTF
>TRBV21-1|TRBJ2-3
CASSTRGQGTDTQYF
>TRBV5-1|TRBJ1-1
CASSFTPQGVNTEAFF
>TRBV2|TRBJ1-5
CAGGDNSNQPQHF
>TRBV7-9|TRBJ1-2
CASSLTLEYGYTF
>TRBV12-3/TRBV12-4|TRBJ2-5
CASSFSLQETQYF
>TRBV20-1|TRBJ2-2
CSATNTGQGTGELFF
>TRBV5-5|TRBJ1-5
CASSWTGNNQPQHF
>TRBV7-9|TRBJ2-1
CASRPRSGSFEQFF
>TRBV6-6|TRBJ1-2
CASSPTGAPNNYGYTF
>TRBV6-2/TRBV6-3|TRBJ1-5
CASRGTGEGQPQHF
>TRBV5-1|TRBJ2-5
CASSPPLAGSRETQYF
>TRBV29-1|TRBJ2-2
CSVGAGGQTGELFF
>TRBV4-1|TRBJ2-3
CASSHRGAGDTQYF
>TRBV6-1|TRBJ1-5
CASTTARGILDQPQHF
>TRBV7-6|TRBJ2-3
CASSFETYLDTQYF
>TRBV7-2|TRBJ2-3
CASTSFTGGTDTQYF
>TRBV28|TRBJ1-5
CASRTGPNQPQHF
>TRBV6-1|TRBJ1-3
CASSEADLDSGNTIYF
>TRBV4-2|TRBJ1-2
CASSQDLSAGYTF
>TRBV28|TRBJ2-7
CASSFPHRGGRYEQYF
>TRBV7-2|TRBJ2-5
CASSLSTGHETQYF
>TRBV12-5|TRBJ2-7
CASGWRVSGGRREQYF
>TRBV2|TRBJ1-2
CASLSIGGYTF
>TRBV28|TRBJ2-1
CASSSWAARDAQFF
>TRBV5-1|TRBJ1-2
CASSLDRFYYGYTF
>TRBV28|TRBJ2-5
CASSLFQTGKETQYF
>TRBV9|TRBJ2-4
CASSAGDVQSIQYF
>TRBV6-5|TRBJ1-2
CASSYKGQISGYTF
>TRBV6-1|TRBJ2-3
CASSVTGVDTQYF
>TRBV24-1|TRBJ2-3
CATSDSGQATDTQYF
>TRBV3-1|TRBJ1-1
CASSLLTGRTEAFF
>TRBV29-1|TRBJ2-2
CSVESRYAGELFF
>TRBV10-1|TRBJ2-5
CASSEEPGGIETQYF
>TRBV5-1|TRBJ2-3
CASSLGLAGAPGTDTQYF
>TRBV5-1|TRBJ2-3
CASRPGSAATDTQYF